One and the same sample provided the 18 T cell receptor beta chains below, sequenced in a study of T-cell reconstitution after alpha-beta-depleted transplantation in children. A library of TCRbeta sequences, prepared with unique molecular identifiers, was generated. In TCRdb, the PCR reads were re-called with MiXCR into one record per CDR3 protein. Among approximately 89,000 distinct CDR3 sequences listed, about 14% were seen once. The sequenced sample was PBMCs, mostly from graft donor cells, obtained 180 days after TCRalphabeta/CD19-depleted stem cell transplant. These receptors came from a male patient under 10 years old who had a stem cell transplant for acute lymphoblastic leukemia, so the T cells may come from the graft donor.

The rearrangement links TRBV11-2 to TRBJ2-1; TRBD2 agrees at 8 bases. The CDR3 sequence is 14 residues long. The J segment lost 1 base and the V segment lost 7 bases, leaving 3 bases of the junction unmatched. Germline CDR1 is SGHAT and CDR2 is FQNNGV. CDR3 nucleotides: TGTGCCAGCAAGCGGGGGAGGTCCTACAATGAGCAGTTCTTC. As protein: CASKRGRSYNEQFF. The full variable domain, with the rest looked up from reference TRBV11-2 and TRBJ2-1, is EAGVAQSPRYKIIEKRQSVAFWCNPISGHATLYWYQQILGQGPKLLIQFQNNGVVDDSQLPKDRFSAERLKGVDSTLKIQPAKLEDSAVYLCASKRGRSYNEQFFGPGTRLTVL.

This clonotype was seen only a few times. The CDR3 is CSAPHGASYEQYF. The CDR3 nucleotides are TGCAGTGCGCCACACGGGGCATCCTACGAGCAGTACTTC. V is TRBV20-1 and J is TRBJ2-7, with D possibly called TRBD1 or TRBD2 (5 bases each). The CDR3 spans 13 residues. V was cut by 6 bases and J by 1 base, with 13 bases left in between. Germline CDR1 DFQATT, CDR2 SNEGSKA (reference sequence).

The chain couples TRBV20-1 to TRBJ2-7; 7 bases fit TRBD2. With 0 bases clipped from V and 0 bases from J, the junction kept 5 bases outside the gene matches. This CDR3 is built from 15 residues. Germline CDR1 DFQATT, CDR2 SNEGSKA (reference sequence). CDR3 in amino acids: CSARDGRGRSYEQYF. CDR3 sequence (DNA): TGCAGTGCTAGAGATGGGAGGGGACGCTCCTACGAGCAGTACTTC.

This clonotype appeared many times. The chain employs TRBV12-3 or TRBV12-4 and TRBJ2-3, with D unresolved. V shed 7 bases and J shed 5 bases, with 7 bases lying between them. The CDR3 has 11 amino acids. In DNA form, the CDR3 reads TGTGCCAGCACTTATCTAGATACGCAGTATTTT. This codes for CASTYLDTQYF.

This clonotype was counted only a few times. The chain links TRBV30 to TRBJ2-7, with no clear D. Per germline, CDR1 GTSNPN and CDR2 SVGIG (reference sequence). Trimming removed 0 bases at V and 5 bases at J, with 14 bases between. There are 14 residues in the CDR3. CDR3 residues: CAWSVVGYSDEQYF. The CDR3 coding sequence is TGTGCCTGGAGTGTAGTGGGATATTCAGACGAGCAGTACTTC.

There are a few counts of this clonotype. The chain is built from TRBV12-3 or TRBV12-4 and TRBJ2-3; D possibly corresponds to TRBD1 (6 bases). V dropped 3 bases and J dropped 4 bases, with 14 bases sitting between them. CDR3 length: 15 residues. CDR3 residues: CASSFGGGRPDTQYF. In nucleotides, the CDR3 is TGTGCCAGCAGTTTTGGGGGCGGGCGTCCAGATACGCAGTATTTT.

The V call is TRBV12-3 or TRBV12-4, the J call TRBJ1-1; no clear D gene. The CDR3 runs 14 residues. With 6 bases removed from V and 3 bases from J, the gap between germline ends came to 14 bases. Here the CDR3 DNA reads TGTGCCAGCAGAAAGAACACGGGTGACACTGAAGCTTTCTTT. It yields the protein CASRKNTGDTEAFF.

This chain connects TRBV7-8 to TRBJ2-1, with D uncertain. The CDR3 loop spans 14 amino acids. Trimming removed 8 bases at V and 0 bases at J, with 11 bases between. Germline CDR1 and CDR2: SGHVS and FQNEAQ. The CDR3 loop is CASGPGPSYNEQFF. DNA of the CDR3: TGTGCCAGCGGCCCGGGCCCCTCCTACAATGAGCAGTTCTTC.

The rearrangement links TRBV12-3 or TRBV12-4 to TRBJ1-6; D possibly corresponds to TRBD1 (5 bases). This CDR3 is built from 16 residues. Trimming left V 4 bases short and J 0 bases short, with 10 bases between. The CDR3 DNA reads as TGTGCCAGCAGTTGGGGGGGGAGCTCCTATAATTCACCCCTCCACTTT. Translated, it gives CASSWGGSSYNSPLHF.

Here the CDR3 reads CASSLEGGGHHTGELFF. In DNA, the CDR3 is TGTGCCAGCAGCTTAGAGGGCGGGGGCCACCACACCGGGGAGCTGTTTTTT. J is TRBJ2-2 and V is TRBV7-7, with TRBD2 as a possible D gene (7 bases). This CDR3 region has 17 residues. Looked up from germline, CDR1 is SSHAT and CDR2 is FNYEAQ (reference sequence). The V end was cut by 1 base, the J end by 3 bases, with 15 bases between.

The rearrangement links TRBV4-1 to TRBJ1-1; unclear D gene. Germline lookup yields CDR1 MGHRA and CDR2 YSYEKL. Deletions cut 6 bases from V and 3 bases from J, with 14 bases between. CDR3 size: 14 residues. CDR3 region: CASSPRASDTEAFF. CDR3 in DNA: TGCGCCAGCAGTCCCCGGGCTTCGGACACTGAAGCTTTCTTT.

The V and J genes are TRBV27 and TRBJ1-2; 8 bases agree with TRBD1. Germline-derived CDR1 and CDR2 are MNHEY and SMNVEV (reference sequence). This CDR3 is built from 15 residues. V shed 6 bases and J 1 base; nucleotides not matched to a gene: 7. The CDR3 sequence is CASSEGQAYNYGYTF. Written as DNA, the CDR3 is TGTGCCAGCAGCGAGGGACAGGCCTATAACTATGGCTACACCTTC.

The chain links TRBV20-1 to TRBJ2-2; D unclear. Deletions cut 0 bases from V and 5 bases from J, with 7 bases between. Germline CDR1 is DFQATT and CDR2 is SNEGSKA (reference sequence). This CDR3 contains 13 residues. CDR3 in amino acids: CSARDGQTGELFF. The CDR3 bases are TGCAGTGCTAGAGATGGTCAAACCGGGGAGCTGTTTTTT.

By frequency in the sample, this clonotype is hyperexpanded. V gene TRBV9 combines with J gene TRBJ2-2; TRBD1 matches at 9 bases. Trimming removed 1 base from V and 2 bases from J; junction bases left unmatched: 9. Germline loops: CDR1 SGDLS, CDR2 YYNGEE. This CDR3 contains 18 residues. Here the CDR3 reads CASSVSSLGQGNTGELFF. The CDR3 DNA sequence: TGTGCCAGCAGCGTATCTTCTTTGGGACAGGGCAACACCGGGGAGCTGTTTTTT.

The chain carries TRBV5-1 and TRBJ1-1; 10 nucleotides line up with TRBD1. The CDR3 length is 13 residues. Germline V gene lookup returns CDR1 SGHRS and CDR2 YFSETQ. The V gene end was trimmed by 5 bases and the J gene end by 8 bases; junction bases not matched to a gene: 6. The CDR3 sequence: CASSGGQGIEAFF. CDR3 sequence (DNA): TGCGCCAGCAGTGGGGGACAGGGGATAGAAGCTTTCTTT. Full variable domain (rest looked up from reference TRBV5-1 and TRBJ1-1): KAGVTQTPRYLIKTRGQQVTLSCSPISGHRSVSWYQQTPGQGLQFLFEYFSETQRNKGNFPGRFSGRQFSNSRSEMNVSTLELGDSALYLCASSGGQGIEAFFGQGTRLTVV.

This clonotype was recorded many times. The chain is built from TRBV20-1 and TRBJ2-5; TRBD1 matches at 10 bases. CDR3 size: 14 residues. The V gene's germline CDR1 is DFQATT and CDR2 SNEGSKA (reference sequence). Trimming took 5 bases from V and 1 from J; bases not matched to a gene: 4. DNA for the CDR3: TGCAGTGCTTGGACAGGGGGGGGCCAAGAGACCCAGTACTTC. It is translated as CSAWTGGGQETQYF.

This clonotype has more than one count but fewer than ten. At one end the junction does not follow the germline gene, possibly because of a read error. This chain connects TRBV5-6 to TRBJ1-1; tentative D call: TRBD1 (5 bases). This CDR3 comprises 14 residues. Germline CDR1 and CDR2: SGHDT and YYEEEE. Written as DNA, the CDR3 is TGTGCCAGCAGCTTATTCAACAGGAACCCTGAAGCTTTCTTT. This sequence encodes CASSLFNRNPEAFF.

The J gene is TRBJ1-2, the V gene TRBV5-5; no clear D. There are 13 residues in the CDR3. Trimming took 2 bases from V and 0 from J, leaving 5 bases between them. Germline V gene data show CDR1 as SGHKS and CDR2 as YYEKEE (reference sequence). DNA for the CDR3: TGTGCCAGCAGCTTAGGCCCTAACTATGGCTACACCTTC. This encodes CASSLGPNYGYTF.